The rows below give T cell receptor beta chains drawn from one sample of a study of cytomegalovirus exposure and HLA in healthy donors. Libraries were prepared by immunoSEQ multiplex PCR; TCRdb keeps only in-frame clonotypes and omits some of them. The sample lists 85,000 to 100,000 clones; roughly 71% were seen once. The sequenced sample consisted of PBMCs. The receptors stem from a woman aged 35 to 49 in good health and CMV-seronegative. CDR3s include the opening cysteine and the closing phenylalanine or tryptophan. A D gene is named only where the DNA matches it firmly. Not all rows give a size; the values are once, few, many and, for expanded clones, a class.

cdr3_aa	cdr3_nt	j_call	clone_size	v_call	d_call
CASSVGTLTGELFF	TGTGCCAGCAGCGTAGGGACTCTAACCGGGGAGCTGTTTTTT	TRBJ2-2	.	TRBV9	.
CASTPQSGANVLTF	TGTGCCAGCACCCCTCAGTCTGGGGCCAACGTCCTGACTTTC	TRBJ2-6	.	TRBV7-2	.
CASSFRGGSGYTF	TGTGCCAGCAGTTTCCGCGGCGGCAGTGGCTACACCTTC	TRBJ1-2	.	TRBV27	.
CASSFSQISYNEQFF	TGTGCCAGCAGCTTCTCCCAGATCTCCTACAATGAGCAGTTCTTC	TRBJ2-1	.	TRBV13	.
CAWSAGRDTFLTDTQYF	TGTGCCTGGAGTGCAGGAAGGGACACCTTCCTCACAGATACGCAGTATTTT	TRBJ2-3	.	TRBV30	.
CASSPLSTQDTQYF	TGCGCCAGCAGCCCATTATCGACTCAGGATACGCAGTATTTT	TRBJ2-3	.	TRBV5-1	.
CASSSKTTGDYGYTF	TGTGCCAGCAGTTCGAAAACCACGGGGGACTATGGCTACACCTTC	TRBJ1-2	.	TRBV6-5	.
CASKSLYNSPLHF	TGTGCCAGCAAGAGCCTCTATAATTCACCCCTCCACTTT	TRBJ1-6	.	TRBV2	.
CASSARGRDLFEQFF	TGTGCCAGCAGCGCGCGGGGGCGGGACCTTTTCGAGCAGTTCTTC	TRBJ2-1	.	TRBV13	.
CASRLRGQEETQYF	TGTGCCAGTAGGCTGCGGGGGCAGGAAGAGACCCAGTACTTC	TRBJ2-5	.	TRBV19	.
CAIWTGSEQYF	TGTGCCATCTGGACAGGGAGCGAGCAGTACTTC	TRBJ2-7	.	TRBV28	TRBD1
CASSLASYGTDTQYF	TGTGCCAGCAGCCTGGCTAGCTATGGCACAGATACGCAGTATTTT	TRBJ2-3	.	TRBV7-2	.
CASRLGGRDYEQYF	TGTGCCAGCAGGCTTGGAGGAAGGGACTACGAGCAGTACTTC	TRBJ2-7	.	TRBV5-6	.
CASSFGQLSYEQYF	TGTGCCAGCAGCTTCGGACAGCTCTCCTACGAGCAGTACTTC	TRBJ2-7	once	TRBV13	.
CASSDQGVSTEAFF	TGTGCCAGCAGTGATCAGGGGGTGAGCACTGAAGCTTTCTTT	TRBJ1-1	few	TRBV25-1	TRBD1
CASRPDRGDNSPLHF	TGTGCCAGCAGACCCGACAGGGGCGATAATTCACCCCTCCACTTT	TRBJ1-6	once	TRBV6-1	TRBD1
CASSPEGLDYGYTF	TGTGCCAGCAGCCCCGAGGGACTCGACTATGGCTACACCTTC	TRBJ1-2	.	TRBV7-9	.
CASSMQGHYSNQPQHF	TGTGCCAGTAGTATGCAGGGGCACTATAGCAATCAGCCCCAGCATTTT	TRBJ1-5	.	TRBV19	.
CASSLLLASEQFF	TGTGCCAGCAGCTTATTACTAGCGAGCGAGCAGTTCTTC	TRBJ2-1	.	TRBV7-3	TRBD2
CATPGQGVLINYGYTF	TGTGCCACGCCGGGACAGGGGGTTTTGATTAACTATGGCTACACCTTC	TRBJ1-2	.	TRBV30	TRBD1
CASSPGQSSYEQYF	TGTGCCAGCAGCCCGGGACAGAGCTCCTACGAGCAGTACTTC	TRBJ2-7	.	TRBV27	TRBD1
CASSQVWGVPYEQYF	TGTGCCAGCAGCCAAGTTTGGGGGGTACCCTACGAGCAGTACTTC	TRBJ2-7	.	TRBV6-6	.
CAISEPGQMHSGANVLTF	TGTGCCATCAGTGAACCGGGACAGATGCACTCTGGGGCCAACGTCCTGACTTTC	TRBJ2-6	.	TRBV10-3	TRBD1
CASKDPGQRNYGYTF	TGTGCCAGCAAAGACCCGGGACAGCGTAACTATGGCTACACCTTC	TRBJ1-2	.	TRBV28	TRBD1
CASSRTSGFFNEQFF	TGCGCCAGCAGTCGGACTAGCGGGTTTTTTAATGAGCAGTTCTTC	TRBJ2-1	few	TRBV10-2	TRBD2
CASSAGQGGGNTIYF	TGTGCCAGCAGCGCGGGACAGGGAGGCGGAAACACCATATATTTT	TRBJ1-3	.	TRBV9	TRBD1
CASSVGQGRSLNTEAFF	TGTGCCAGCAGCGTGGGACAGGGCCGGTCCTTGAACACTGAAGCTTTCTTT	TRBJ1-1	.	TRBV7-9	TRBD1
CASSDFPLEQFF	TGTGCCAGCAGTGATTTCCCCCTAGAGCAGTTCTTC	TRBJ2-1	.	TRBV6-1	.
CASSLATDYGYTF	TGTGCCAGCAGCTTAGCGACAGACTATGGCTACACCTTC	TRBJ1-2	.	TRBV7-2	.
CASSTIGTGVEAFF	TGTGCCAGTAGTACTATTGGGACAGGGGTGGAAGCTTTCTTT	TRBJ1-1	.	TRBV19	TRBD1
CASTTGGGGNYGYTF	TGCGCCAGCACAACCGGCGGCGGGGGGAACTATGGCTACACCTTC	TRBJ1-2	.	TRBV5-1	.
CASSFPFPSSSGPWAGELFF	TGTGCCAGCAGCTTCCCTTTTCCTTCTTCTAGCGGGCCCTGGGCCGGGGAGCTGTTTTTT	TRBJ2-2	.	TRBV7-6	TRBD2
CASSIDRETQYF	TGTGCCAGTAGTATAGATCGGGAGACCCAGTACTTC	TRBJ2-5	.	TRBV19	.
CASSEGGTLDEKLFF	TGTGCCAGCAGCGAGGGGGGGACACTAGATGAAAAACTGTTTTTT	TRBJ1-4	.	TRBV4-2	.
CSVEVGQGNGYTF	TGCAGCGTTGAAGTGGGTCAGGGGAACGGCTACACCTTC	TRBJ1-2	once	TRBV29-1	.